The clone carrying this TCR beta chain turned up a few times. The antigen is unknown. The ends were cut back, 0 bases at V and 1 base at J, with 9 bases in the middle. CDR3 length: 15 amino acids. Germline values: CDR1 MNHEY, CDR2 SVGAGI. The data derive from a study of T cell repertoires in cytomegalovirus infection. In the study overall: Public TCR beta signatures indicated both CMV infection and matching HLA type. Overall study findings and caveats: Cumulated frequencies of public TCR beta families served to identify carriers of CMV plus the relevant HLA. What dominated the ex vivo response were HLA-C-restricted CMV-specific TCR beta clonotypes.

TCRdb re-analysed the reads in MiXCR, keeping a single row per CDR3 protein. This sample has approximately 700,000 distinct CDR3 sequences, with 35% to 40% found just once. The J gene is TRBJ1-1, the V gene TRBV6-5, with D unclear. Sequences were obtained from PBMCs. This receptor was taken from a human donor in good health (CMV status not recorded). Some clones in this sample may be carry-over from other donors' samples. CDR3 nucleotides: TGTGCCAGCAGTTACTCGAACAGTGGGAACACTGAAGCTTTCTTT. It translates to CASSYSNSGNTEAFF.